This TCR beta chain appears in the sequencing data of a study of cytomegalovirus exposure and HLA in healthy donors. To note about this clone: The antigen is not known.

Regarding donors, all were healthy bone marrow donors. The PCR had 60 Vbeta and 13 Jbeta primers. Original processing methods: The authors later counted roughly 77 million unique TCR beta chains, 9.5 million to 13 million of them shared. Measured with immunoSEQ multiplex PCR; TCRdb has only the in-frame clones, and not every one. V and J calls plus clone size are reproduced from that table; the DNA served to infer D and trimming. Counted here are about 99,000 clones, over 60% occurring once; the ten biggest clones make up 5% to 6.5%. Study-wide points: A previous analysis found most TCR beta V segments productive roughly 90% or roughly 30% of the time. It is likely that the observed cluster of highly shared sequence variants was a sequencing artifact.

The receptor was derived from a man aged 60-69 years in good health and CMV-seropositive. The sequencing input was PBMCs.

In DNA, the CDR3 is TGTGCCAGCAGCTTAGATGGCGGGGGGGTAAATACGCAGTATTTT. As protein: CASSLDGGGVNTQYF. V and J are TRBV11-1 and TRBJ2-3, with 9 bases aligning to TRBD2. V lost 1 base and J lost 7; bases outside the gene matches: 6. There are 15 residues in the CDR3. Germline lookup yields CDR1 SGHAT and CDR2 FQDESV (reference sequence). The variable domain in full, completed from reference TRBV11-1 and TRBJ2-3, reads EAEVAQSPRYKITEKSQAVAFWCDPISGHATLYWYRQILGQGPELLVQFQDESVVDDSQLPKDRFSAERLKGVDSTLKIQPAELGDSAMYLCASSLDGGGVNTQYFGPGTRLTVL.